These 20 T cell receptor beta chains were all obtained from the same sample, sequenced in a study of Ad26.COV2.S vaccination and SARS-CoV-2 variants. Generated by immunoSEQ multiplex PCR, the TCRdb table keeps only in-frame clones and is missing some. The table has 250,000 or so clones, about 83% seen once. Specified treatment: roughly 19 received Ad26.COV2.S at low or high dose, single or two shots; about 5 received placebo; per-sample allocation not given. Vaccine and placebo recipients were sampled on day 63 after the first injection. Here the sequenced sample was peripheral blood, taken in a trial of Ad26.COV2.S vaccine versus placebo. The receptors originated from a person between 18 and 65 years old who received the Ad26.COV2.S COVID-19 vaccine or a placebo.

V and J are TRBV4-1 and TRBJ2-5, with 9 bases that match TRBD2. The CDR3 spans 15 residues. Germline assignment: CDR1 MGHRA and CDR2 YSYEKL. V was clipped by 4 bases and J by 1 base; unmatched bases: 4. The CDR3 region has the DNA TGCGCCAGCAGCCCGGGCGGGAGGGCCCAAGAGACCCAGTACTTC. As protein: CASSPGGRAQETQYF.

In this sample, this clone turned up once. The CDR3: CASSPGTGQETQYF. CDR3 sequence (DNA): TGCGCCAGCAGCCCCGGGACAGGCCAAGAGACCCAGTACTTC. The chain recombines TRBV5-1 with TRBJ2-5; TRBD1 aligns across 8 bases. Germline loops: CDR1 SGHRS, CDR2 YFSETQ. There are 14 residues in the CDR3. The junction had 3 bases not matched to a gene; V was cut back by 4 bases and J by 1 base.

This chain joins TRBV7-8 and TRBJ1-5; D is undetermined. The V end was cut by 5 bases, the J end by 0 bases, with 17 bases between. The length of the CDR3 is 17 residues. Germline-derived CDR1 and CDR2 are SGHVS and FQNEAQ. CDR3 sequence (DNA): TGTGCCAGCAGCCAGCAGGTCGTGGATTTTAGCAATCAGCCCCAGCATTTT. Residues: CASSQQVVDFSNQPQHF. The variable domain in full, completed from reference TRBV7-8 and TRBJ1-5, reads GAGVSQSPRYKVAKRGQDVALRCDPISGHVSLFWYQQALGQGPEFLTYFQNEAQLDKSGLPSDRFFAERPEGSVSTLKIQRTQQEDSAVYLCASSQQVVDFSNQPQHFGDGTRLSIL.

V usage is TRBV18 and J usage is TRBJ2-1; D may be TRBD1 or TRBD2 (5 bases each). V shed 0 bases and J shed 5 bases, with 8 bases lying between them. Germline CDR1 is KGHSH and CDR2 is LQKENI. This CDR3 region has 14 residues. The CDR3 region is CASSPPSGHNEQFF. The CDR3 region has the DNA TGTGCCAGCTCACCACCCTCGGGGCACAATGAGCAGTTCTTC.

The chain employs TRBV7-8 and TRBJ2-7; D may correspond to TRBD1 or TRBD2 (5 bases each). CDR3 size: 14 residues. V lost 4 bases and J 2 bases, leaving 12 bases between the germline ends. Per germline, CDR1 SGHVS and CDR2 FQNEAQ. The CDR3 loop is CASSSGPTAYEQYV. The CDR3 region has the DNA TGTGCCAGCAGCTCGGGACCGACCGCCTACGAGCAGTACGTC.

V is TRBV3-1 (or the pseudogene TRBV3-2) and J is TRBJ2-5; TRBD2 matches at 15 bases. V was clipped by 4 bases and J by 5 bases; unmatched bases: 11. The CDR3 runs 18 residues. CDR1 and CDR2 (germline): LGHDT, YNNKEL (reference sequence). The CDR3 protein is CASSRGLAGGPFRETQYF. CDR3 nucleotides: TGTGCCAGCAGCCGTGGACTAGCGGGAGGGCCATTCCGGGAGACCCAGTACTTC.

The chain recombines TRBV4-2 with TRBJ1-5; no definite D call. The ends were cut back, 8 bases at V and 2 bases at J, with 13 bases in the middle. Germline V gene lookup returns CDR1 LGHNA and CDR2 YNFKEQ. The CDR3 has 14 residues. The DNA of the CDR3 is TGTGCCAGCGTAGCGAATCGGGGCAATCAGCCCCAGCATTTT. The encoded protein is CASVANRGNQPQHF.

The rearrangement uses TRBV19 and TRBJ1-4, with TRBD1 as a possible D gene (5 bases). V lost 9 bases to trimming and J lost 3 bases, with 14 bases between them. Germline assignment: CDR1 LNHDA and CDR2 SQIVND (reference sequence). The CDR3 has 14 residues. CDR3 protein: CASRRGKANEKLFF. DNA of the CDR3: TGTGCCAGCCGCCGGGGGAAGGCTAATGAAAAACTGTTTTTT. Drawing the rest from reference TRBV19 and TRBJ1-4, the complete variable domain is DGGITQSPKYLFRKEGQNVTLSCEQNLNHDAMYWYRQDPGQGLRLIYYSQIVNDFQKGDIAEGYSVSREKKESFPLTVTSAQKNPTAFYLCASRRGKANEKLFFGSGTQLSVL.

In the case of this clone: Other DNA sequences in the same sample also yield this CDR3. This chain uses TRBV18 with TRBJ2-5; D not certain. The CDR3 runs 13 residues. V gave up 3 bases and J gave up 4 bases, with 9 bases separating them. Germline V gene data show CDR1 as KGHSH and CDR2 as LQKENI. CDR3 DNA sequence: TGTGCCAGCTCACCCGGGCTCGGAGAGACCCAGTACTTC. Amino acids: CASSPGLGETQYF.

A single count supports this clone. This chain links TRBV2 with TRBJ1-1; 7 bases fit TRBD1. V lost 4 bases, J lost 6 bases, and 2 bases stayed unmatched. The germline V gene encodes CDR1 SNHLY and CDR2 FYNNEI. The length of the CDR3 is 12 residues. CDR3 nucleotides: TGTGCCAGCAGTGGACAGGGCCCTGAAGCTTTCTTT. Translation gives CASSGQGPEAFF.

The count of this clone is one. V and J are TRBV7-2 and TRBJ1-1; possible D gene TRBD1, 5 bases. CDR1 SGHTA and CDR2 FQGNSA come from the germline V gene. The V end was cut by 1 base, the J end by 4 bases, with 16 bases between. The CDR3 totals 16 residues. The DNA for the CDR3 is TGTGCCAGCAGCTTAGATCTAGGCAGGGTTTCCACTGAAGCTTTCTTT. Encoded protein: CASSLDLGRVSTEAFF.

This chain links TRBV2 with TRBJ1-1; D uncertain. CDR3 length equals 10 residues. V lost 6 bases and J 6 bases, leaving 5 bases between the germline ends. Germline loops: CDR1 SNHLY, CDR2 FYNNEI. The CDR3 nucleotides read TGTGCCAGCAGCACTGCTGAAGCTTTCTTT. It translates to CASSTAEAFF. Using reference TRBV2 and TRBJ1-1 for the parts outside the CDR3, the full variable domain is EPEVTQTPSHQVTQMGQEVILRCVPISNHLYFYWYRQILGQKVEFLVSFYNNEISEKSEIFDDQFSVERPDGSNFTLKIRSTKLEDSAMYFCASSTAEAFFGQGTRLTVV.

The V call is TRBV7-2, the J call TRBJ2-7; D unresolved. This CDR3 spans 11 amino acids. Germline assignment: CDR1 SGHTA and CDR2 FQGNSA. V gave up 1 base and J gave up 6 bases, with 4 bases separating them. DNA for the CDR3: TGTGCCAGCAGCTTAGAGACCGAGCAGTACTTC. It encodes CASSLETEQYF.

The rearrangement links TRBV10-2 to TRBJ2-6; D is possibly TRBD1 or TRBD2 (5 bases each). Germline-derived CDR1 and CDR2 are WSHSY and SAAADI. The length of the CDR3 is 18 residues. The ends were cut back, 3 bases at V and 3 bases at J, with 18 bases in the middle. The chain's CDR3 is CASSDRRPGPIGANVLTF. CDR3 in DNA: TGCGCCAGCAGTGATAGACGACCGGGACCTATTGGGGCCAACGTCCTGACTTTC.

This clone was observed a handful of times. J is TRBJ1-5 and V is TRBV5-5; TRBD1 might be the D (5 bases). V lost 1 base and J 2 bases, leaving 7 bases between the germline ends. Germline V gene sequence: CDR1 SGHKS, CDR2 YYEKEE (reference sequence). CDR3 length equals 14 residues. The CDR3 sequence is CASSLRGGNQPQHF. Written as DNA, the CDR3 is TGTGCCAGCAGCTTGAGAGGGGGCAATCAGCCCCAGCATTTT.

This chain joins TRBV7-9 and TRBJ2-3, with D unresolved. This CDR3 spans 14 amino acids. Per germline, CDR1 SEHNR and CDR2 FQNEAQ (reference sequence). Trimming took off 1 base at V and 6 bases at J, with 11 bases between the two ends. DNA for the CDR3: TGTGCCAGCAGCTTAGAGGAGAGACGGGATACGCAGTATTTT. It translates to CASSLEERRDTQYF.

The CDR3 DNA reads as TGCAGCGTTGAAGTACAGACCTCCTACGAGCAGTACTTC. Its translation: CSVEVQTSYEQYF. The chain has TRBV29-1 and TRBJ2-7; D is uncertain. V was clipped by 1 base and J by 0 bases, with 7 bases between them. In germline, CDR1 is SQVTM, CDR2 ANQGSEA. This CDR3 region has 13 residues.

The rearrangement uses TRBV4-2 and TRBJ2-1, with 7 positions matching TRBD2. CDR1 LGHNA and CDR2 YNFKEQ come from the germline V gene. V lost 0 bases and J lost 4; bases outside the gene matches: 3. CDR3 length: 15 residues. The CDR3 spells CASSQDTSEYNEQFF. The CDR3, as DNA: TGTGCCAGCAGCCAAGACACTAGCGAGTACAATGAGCAGTTCTTC.

This rearrangement joins TRBV5-1 to TRBJ2-3, with TRBD1 as a possible D gene (6 bases). Germline values: CDR1 SGHRS, CDR2 YFSETQ. The CDR3 is 14 amino acids. V lost 0 bases and J lost 4, with 9 bases in between. The CDR3 region is CASSLGQAADTQYF. The CDR3 DNA reads TGCGCCAGCAGCTTGGGACAGGCCGCAGATACGCAGTATTTT.

The chain uses TRBV29-1 and TRBJ1-1, with TRBD1 identical over 9 bases. This CDR3 is built from 13 residues. Germline trimming cut 8 bases from V and 4 bases from J; bases unmatched to any gene: 8. The germline V gene encodes CDR1 SQVTM and CDR2 ANQGSEA. The CDR3 region is CSIGQGLFTEAFF. The CDR3, as DNA: TGCAGCATAGGACAGGGGTTATTCACTGAAGCTTTCTTT.